This passage covers 10 T cell receptor beta chains from one sample sequenced in a study of beta chain features in type 1 diabetes. Reverse transcription of all isolated RNA meant that expressed TCRB transcripts were sequenced. Sequencing used immunoSEQ multiplex PCR; TCRdb keeps in-frame clones, though not all of them. Of about 340,000 clones in the sample, 7% to 10% were seen once. General study findings and limits: Moderately but significantly shorter TCRB CDR3s were found in Type 1 diabetes patients in all four CD4+ subsets.

Their cognate antigens are unknown. The specimen sequenced was central memory CD4+ T cells from blood. Source of these receptors: a young man with type 1 diabetes.

This clone turned up a few times. The V call is TRBV11-2, the J call TRBJ2-5; 9 positions match TRBD2. Germline V CDR1 and CDR2: SGHAT, FQNNGV. This CDR3 is built from 16 residues. V lost 0 bases to trimming and J lost 2 bases; unmatched junction nucleotides: 4. The CDR3 sequence: CASSLDRLAGQETQYF. CDR3 in DNA: TGTGCCAGCAGCTTAGATAGGCTAGCGGGACAAGAGACCCAGTACTTC.

The rearrangement uses TRBV7-9 and TRBJ2-3, with 8 bases identical to TRBD1. CDR3 length: 17 amino acids. The germline CDR1 and CDR2 sequences are SEHNR and FQNEAQ (reference sequence). The V and J ends lost 5 bases and 0 bases, in that order; junction bases with no gene match: 10. The CDR3 loop is CASSHARQGSSTDTQYF. Here the CDR3 DNA reads TGTGCCAGCAGCCACGCTAGACAGGGGTCAAGCACAGATACGCAGTATTTT.

V gene TRBV10-3 combines with J gene TRBJ2-7, with D perhaps being TRBD1 or TRBD2 (5 bases each). CDR3 size: 15 residues. V was shortened by 3 bases and J by 5 bases, with 17 bases between the two germline ends. The germline V gene encodes CDR1 ENHRY and CDR2 SYGVKD. The CDR3 coding sequence is TGTGCCATCAGTGATCCTGGGACCCAAGGGGACGAGCAGTACTTC. Protein: CAISDPGTQGDEQYF.

Ten or more counts support this clone. This chain connects TRBV5-1 to TRBJ1-5; D may be TRBD1 (5 bases). The CDR3 length is 16 residues. Trimming removed 4 bases at V and 0 bases at J, with 14 bases between. The germline V gene encodes CDR1 SGHRS and CDR2 YFSETQ. The CDR3 DNA reads as TGCGCCAGCAGCCATGGACACGGTGATAGCAATCAGCCCCAGCATTTT. Protein sequence: CASSHGHGDSNQPQHF.

This clone was seen a handful of times. The chain couples TRBV6-6 to TRBJ2-6, with no clear D. Trimming removed 11 bases from V and 0 bases from J, with 8 bases in between. The length of the CDR3 is 13 residues. Germline V CDR1 and CDR2: MNHNY, SVGAGI (reference sequence). As DNA, the CDR3 is TGTGCCGGAAGTAACTCTGGGGCCAACGTCCTGACTTTC. Translated, it gives CAGSNSGANVLTF.

CDR3 region: CASSVLTGSSSYEQYF. Written as DNA, the CDR3 is TGTGCCAGCAGCGTTCTAACAGGTTCCTCCTCCTACGAGCAGTACTTC. V and J are TRBV5-6 and TRBJ2-7; maybe TRBD1 (5 bases). CDR3 length: 16 amino acids. Germline V lookup: CDR1 SGHDT, CDR2 YYEEEE. V lost 4 bases and J lost 0, with 17 bases in between. Based on the CDR3 plus reference TRBV5-6 and TRBJ2-7, the full variable domain is DAGVTQSPTHLIKTRGQQVTLRCSPKSGHDTVSWYQQALGQGPQFIFQYYEEEERQRGNFPDRFSGHQFPNYSSELNVNALLLGDSALYLCASSVLTGSSSYEQYFGPGTRLTVT.

This chain uses TRBV12-5 with TRBJ2-1; a possible D gene is TRBD1 (6 bases). This CDR3 comprises 14 residues. V lost 5 bases and J lost 4, with 12 bases in between. The germline V gene encodes CDR1 LGHNT and CDR2 FRNRAP. Written as DNA, the CDR3 is TGTGCTAGTGGTCTCCAGGGGTATTACAATGAGCAGTTCTTC. Translating it yields CASGLQGYYNEQFF.

The chain links TRBV9 to TRBJ2-5; 7 nucleotides align to TRBD2. V was pared by 3 bases and J by 5 bases, with 4 bases of the junction left unmatched. CDR1 is SGDLS and CDR2 is YYNGEE in the germline V gene. This CDR3 comprises 13 residues. CDR3 sequence: CASSGTSRETQYF. CDR3 in DNA: TGTGCCAGCAGCGGGACTAGTCGGGAGACCCAGTACTTC. Variable domain in full (rest from reference TRBV9 and TRBJ2-5): DSGVTQTPKHLITATGQRVTLRCSPRSGDLSVYWYQQSLDQGLQFLIQYYNGEERAKGNILERFSAQQFPDLHSELNLSSLELGDSALYFCASSGTSRETQYFGPGTRLLVL.

J is TRBJ2-1 and V is TRBV28, with unresolved D. The germline V and J ends were trimmed by 8 bases and 0 bases, with 8 bases remaining between them. The CDR3 runs 13 residues. Germline CDR1 MDHEN, CDR2 SYDVKM. In nucleotides, the CDR3 is TGTGCCAGCTACACGAGCTCCTACAATGAGCAGTTCTTC. As protein: CASYTSSYNEQFF.

The J gene is TRBJ2-2, the V gene TRBV7-2; tentatively, D is TRBD2 (6 bases). V shed 3 bases and J shed 1 base, with 15 bases lying between them. The germline V gene has CDR1 SGHTA and CDR2 FQGNSA. There are 17 residues in the CDR3. Written as DNA, the CDR3 is TGTGCCAGCAGCTTGAGACCCCCCGGGGGGAACACCGGGGAGCTGTTTTTT. Residues: CASSLRPPGGNTGELFF.